This note documents a single TCR beta chain sequence. This CDR3 has 14 residues. Germline assignment: CDR1 SGHVS and CDR2 FQNEAQ. V was clipped by 5 bases and J by 5 bases; unmatched bases: 8. The data originate from a study of blood T cells in healthy people across ages. For the second PCR, which ran for roughly 7 to 11 cycles, a sample-barcoded 5' primer and a J-beta primer mix were used. A single record per CDR3 protein comes from TCRdb applying MiXCR to the 5' RACE reads. The profile shows some 860,000 distinct CDR3 sequences, approximately 60% of them singletons. The study isolated at least 6.5 million PBMCs from each sample.

The sequencing input was blood. The gene calls are TRBV7-8 and TRBJ1-1; 7 nucleotides line up with TRBD1. This receptor was identified in a man aged 40-49 years in good health. The CDR3 loop is CASSPTGQITEAFF. The CDR3 DNA reads TGTGCCAGCAGCCCGACGGGACAGATAACTGAAGCTTTCTTT.